One sample yielded the 20 T cell receptor beta chains listed below, sequenced in a study of blood T cell repertoires in COVID-19. The data were produced by immunoSEQ multiplex PCR, yet TCRdb's version contains in-frame clones alone and is incomplete. The table lists around 280,000 clones, roughly nine tenths of them singletons. What was sequenced was PBMCs or T cells enriched from blood (not recorded which). Receptors originate from a woman aged 40 to 50 who had recovered from COVID-19.

The chain carries TRBV6-4 and TRBJ2-5, with no clear D. The V end was cut by 11 bases, the J end by 2 bases, with 15 bases between. Germline V lookup: CDR1 MRHNA, CDR2 SNTAGT. This CDR3 contains 13 residues. The CDR3 nucleotides read TGTGCCGTCCGTCCCCTTCCTCAAGAGACCCAGTACTTC. It codes for CAVRPLPQETQYF.

V usage is TRBV10-3 and J usage is TRBJ1-5, with 9 nucleotides matching TRBD1. Looked up from germline, CDR1 is ENHRY and CDR2 is SYGVKD. Trimming took 10 bases from V and 7 from J; bases not matched to a gene: 5. The CDR3 is made up of 12 amino acids. The CDR3 nucleotides read TGTGCCACGGGACAGGGAGGCCAGCCCCAGCATTTT. This codes for CATGQGGQPQHF.

The chain employs TRBV7-2 and TRBJ1-2; 7 positions match TRBD1. The CDR3 runs 15 residues. The germline V gene encodes CDR1 SGHTA and CDR2 FQGNSA. V lost 5 bases and J lost 4; bases outside the gene matches: 10. CDR3 region: CASSPWDSLGYGYTF. CDR3 bases: TGTGCCAGCAGCCCCTGGGACAGCCTTGGCTATGGCTACACCTTC.

This clone appeared a single time. The chain has TRBV2 and TRBJ1-1; TRBD1 might be the D (5 bases). This CDR3 region has 13 residues. Germline V gives CDR1 SNHLY, CDR2 FYNNEI. V was trimmed by 2 bases and J by 4 bases, leaving 8 bases between them. The chain's CDR3 is CASSETGATEAFF. The CDR3, as DNA: TGTGCCAGCAGTGAAACTGGGGCCACTGAAGCTTTCTTT. Looking up the rest from reference TRBV2 and TRBJ1-1 gives the full variable domain: EPEVTQTPSHQVTQMGQEVILRCVPISNHLYFYWYRQILGQKVEFLVSFYNNEISEKSEIFDDQFSVERPDGSNFTLKIRSTKLEDSAMYFCASSETGATEAFFGQGTRLTVV.

The chain links TRBV5-1 to TRBJ2-2; 10 nucleotides align to TRBD2. Looked up from germline, CDR1 is SGHRS and CDR2 is YFSETQ. The CDR3 is 17 amino acids. J gave up 7 bases and V 2 bases, and 11 bases lay outside the gene matches. The DNA of the CDR3 is TGCGCCAGCAGCTTATCTAGCGGGAGCAGTCGAAACGGGGAGCTGTTTTTT. It yields the protein CASSLSSGSSRNGELFF.

This clone appeared a single time. J is TRBJ2-3 and V is TRBV19; D might be TRBD1 (6 bases). Looked up from germline, CDR1 is LNHDA and CDR2 is SQIVND (reference sequence). The CDR3 contains 16 residues. V gave up 6 bases and J gave up 0 bases, with 16 bases separating them. CDR3 in amino acids: CASSTGHQISTDTQYF. The CDR3 coding sequence is TGTGCCAGTAGCACGGGACATCAAATTAGCACAGATACGCAGTATTTT.

V is TRBV4-3 and J is TRBJ2-1; 11 bases are shared with TRBD2. J lost 13 bases, V lost 1 base, and 6 bases had no gene match. This CDR3 has 14 residues. Germline loops: CDR1 LGHNA, CDR2 YSLEER. CDR3 region: CASSQGLAGRTQFF. In nucleotides, the CDR3 is TGCGCCAGCAGCCAAGGACTAGCGGGACGAACACAGTTCTTC.

V and J are TRBV4-1 and TRBJ2-3; 7 positions match TRBD2. The CDR3 is 16 residues long. V shed 4 bases and J 1 base; nucleotides not matched to a gene: 8. Germline CDR1 and CDR2: MGHRA and YSYEKL. CDR3 residues: CASSPAGLAGTDTQYF. CDR3 coding DNA: TGCGCCAGCAGCCCCGCTGGGCTAGCGGGCACAGATACGCAGTATTTT.

J is TRBJ1-5 and V is TRBV5-1; D perhaps matches TRBD1 (6 bases). CDR1 and CDR2 from the germline V gene are SGHRS and YFSETQ. This CDR3 comprises 19 residues. Deletions cut 4 bases from V and 1 base from J, with 24 bases between. The CDR3, as DNA: TGCGCCAGCAGCGTGGATGACAGGCCCCCGGGCGGGAGCAATCAGCCCCAGCATTTT. This encodes CASSVDDRPPGGSNQPQHF.

J is TRBJ1-5 and V is TRBV30; tentative D call: TRBD1 (5 bases). This CDR3 comprises 14 residues. V was clipped by 2 bases and J by 3 bases, with 11 bases between them. Germline-derived CDR1 and CDR2 are GTSNPN and SVGIG (reference sequence). CDR3 sequence (DNA): TGTGCCTGGAGTCGCGGGGGAAACAATCAGCCCCAGCATTTT. Encoded protein: CAWSRGGNNQPQHF.

This chain connects TRBV28 to TRBJ1-2, with 10 bases that match TRBD1. In germline, CDR1 is MDHEN, CDR2 SYDVKM. Trimming at V came to 6 bases and at J to 7 bases, leaving 5 bases not matched to a gene. The CDR3 is 13 residues long. CDR3 in amino acids: CASSRQGATGYTF. CDR3 in DNA: TGTGCCAGCAGCCGACAGGGGGCGACTGGCTACACCTTC.

The chain employs TRBV28 and TRBJ1-4, with 8 bases matching TRBD1. Germline loops: CDR1 MDHEN, CDR2 SYDVKM. The length of the CDR3 is 14 residues. Losses at the gene ends were 7 bases for V and 8 bases for J; bases not matched to a gene: 9. CDR3 nucleotide sequence: TGTGCCAGCAAAACCGGGACAGGCGGCGAAAAACTGTTTTTT. This sequence encodes CASKTGTGGEKLFF. The complete variable domain, with remaining parts taken from reference TRBV28 and TRBJ1-4, reads DVKVTQSSRYLVKRTGEKVFLECVQDMDHENMFWYRQDPGLGLRLIYFSYDVKMKEKGDIPEGYSVSREKKERFSLILESASTNQTSMYLCASKTGTGGEKLFFGSGTQLSVL.

The V call is TRBV7-9, the J call TRBJ2-7; the D gene is possibly TRBD1 (6 bases). V was pared by 5 bases and J by 3 bases, with 11 bases between. Germline assignment: CDR1 SEHNR and CDR2 FQNEAQ (reference sequence). CDR3 size: 13 residues. The CDR3 protein is CASSQEGHYEQYF. CDR3 bases: TGTGCCAGCAGCCAAGAGGGACACTACGAGCAGTACTTC.

The chain uses TRBV7-2 and TRBJ2-2; D gene unclear. The V end lost 5 bases, the J end lost 0 bases, and 10 bases lay between the germline ends. The CDR3 is made up of 15 amino acids. Per germline, CDR1 SGHTA and CDR2 FQGNSA. CDR3 sequence reads: CASSPIPANTGELFF. The CDR3 coding sequence is TGTGCCAGCAGCCCTATCCCCGCGAACACCGGGGAGCTGTTTTTT.

The chain links TRBV6-5 to TRBJ2-4; 8 nucleotides match TRBD1. Per germline, CDR1 MNHEY and CDR2 SVGAGI. The junction had 4 bases not matched to a gene; V was cut back by 2 bases and J by 1 base. The CDR3 length is 16 residues. CDR3 sequence (DNA): TGTGCCAGCAGTTACGCAGGGGGCAGGGCCAAAAACATTCAGTACTTC. This sequence encodes CASSYAGGRAKNIQYF.

The chain couples TRBV7-2 to TRBJ2-1, with D possibly being TRBD2 (6 bases). The CDR3 extends over 19 amino acids. With 3 bases removed from V and 6 bases from J, the gap between germline ends came to 27 bases. CDR1 is SGHTA and CDR2 is FQGNSA in the germline V gene. The CDR3 DNA reads as TGTGCCAGCAGCTTTCGCGGGACCCTAGCTTCCGACCCCCCCAATGAGCAGTTCTTC. Translating gives CASSFRGTLASDPPNEQFF.

The CDR3 DNA reads TGTGCCAGCTCACCGGGCACAGGGGGCAGCACCGGGGAGCTGTTTTTT. This sequence encodes CASSPGTGGSTGELFF. V is TRBV18 and J is TRBJ2-2; TRBD1 matches 9 bases. CDR1 and CDR2 (germline): KGHSH, LQKENI. The CDR3 extends over 16 amino acids. Trimming at V came to 3 bases and at J to 4 bases, leaving 6 bases not matched to a gene.

The chain couples TRBV18 to TRBJ2-7; 10 nucleotides align to TRBD2. Germline assignment: CDR1 KGHSH and CDR2 LQKENI. CDR3 size: 13 residues. The V gene end was trimmed by 6 bases and the J gene end by 6 bases; junction bases not matched to a gene: 5. The CDR3 protein is CASSAGLAVEQYF. The CDR3 nucleotides read TGTGCCAGCTCCGCTGGACTAGCGGTCGAGCAGTACTTC.

The chain carries TRBV2 and TRBJ2-7; a weak D match, TRBD2 (5 bases). The germline gives CDR1 SNHLY, CDR2 FYNNEI. This CDR3 has 12 amino acids. Trimming shortened V by 6 bases and J by 2 bases, and 8 bases separated the two germline ends. CDR3 protein: CASSRTPYEQYF. The CDR3 DNA sequence: TGTGCCAGCAGCCGGACTCCCTACGAGCAGTACTTC.

The V gene is TRBV27, the J gene TRBJ2-1; 9 bases are shared with TRBD2. The CDR3 is 14 amino acids. Germline V lookup: CDR1 MNHEY, CDR2 SMNVEV (reference sequence). V lost 6 bases and J lost 8; bases outside the gene matches: 8. The CDR3 loop is CASSQGLATDEQFF. The CDR3 DNA reads TGTGCCAGCAGCCAGGGACTAGCAACGGATGAGCAGTTCTTC.